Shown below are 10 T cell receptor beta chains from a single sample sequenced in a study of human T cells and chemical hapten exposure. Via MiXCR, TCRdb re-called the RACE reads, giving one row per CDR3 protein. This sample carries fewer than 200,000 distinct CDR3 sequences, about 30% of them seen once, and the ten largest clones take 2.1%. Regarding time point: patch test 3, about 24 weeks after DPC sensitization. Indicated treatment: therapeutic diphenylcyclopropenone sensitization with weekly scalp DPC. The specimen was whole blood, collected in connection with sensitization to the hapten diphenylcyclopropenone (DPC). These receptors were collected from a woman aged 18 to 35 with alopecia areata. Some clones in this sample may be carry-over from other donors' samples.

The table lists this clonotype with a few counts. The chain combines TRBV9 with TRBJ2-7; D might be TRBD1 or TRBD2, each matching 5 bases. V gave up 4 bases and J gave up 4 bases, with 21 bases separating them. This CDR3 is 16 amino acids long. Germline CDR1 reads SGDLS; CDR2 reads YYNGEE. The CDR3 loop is CASSPRAGTRVYEQYF. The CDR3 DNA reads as TGTGCCAGCAGCCCCCGGGCCGGGACCAGAGTTTACGAGCAGTACTTC.

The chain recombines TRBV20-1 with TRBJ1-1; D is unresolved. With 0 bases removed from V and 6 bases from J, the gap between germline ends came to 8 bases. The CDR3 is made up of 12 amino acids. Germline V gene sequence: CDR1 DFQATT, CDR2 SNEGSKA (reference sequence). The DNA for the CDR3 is TGCAGTGCTAGAGAGGCCGGGGCTGAAGCTTTCTTT. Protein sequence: CSAREAGAEAFF.

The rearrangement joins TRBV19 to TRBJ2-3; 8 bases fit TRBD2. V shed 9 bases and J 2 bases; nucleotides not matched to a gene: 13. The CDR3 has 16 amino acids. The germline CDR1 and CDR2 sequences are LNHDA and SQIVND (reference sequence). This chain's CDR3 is CASTPRGGINTDTQYF. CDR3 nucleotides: TGTGCCAGCACACCTCGGGGGGGTATTAACACAGATACGCAGTATTTT.

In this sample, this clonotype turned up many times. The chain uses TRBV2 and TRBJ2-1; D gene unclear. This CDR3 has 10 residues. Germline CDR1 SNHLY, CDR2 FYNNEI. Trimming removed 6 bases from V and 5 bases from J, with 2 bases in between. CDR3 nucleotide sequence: TGTGCCAGCAGCGACAATGAGCAGTTCTTC. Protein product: CASSDNEQFF.

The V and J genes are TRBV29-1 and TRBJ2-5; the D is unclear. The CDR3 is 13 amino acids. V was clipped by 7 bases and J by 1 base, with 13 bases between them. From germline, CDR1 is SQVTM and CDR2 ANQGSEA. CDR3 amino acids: CSGLTFTQETQYF. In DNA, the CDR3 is TGCAGCGGCCTGACGTTTACCCAAGAGACCCAGTACTTC.

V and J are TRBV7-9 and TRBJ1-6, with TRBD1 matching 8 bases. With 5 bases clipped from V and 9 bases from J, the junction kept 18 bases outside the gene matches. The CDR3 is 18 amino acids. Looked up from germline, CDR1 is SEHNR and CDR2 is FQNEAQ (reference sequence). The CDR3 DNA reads TGTGCCAGCAGCCTGACCGACAGGGGAGGGCCACTAGGTTCACCCCTCCACTTT. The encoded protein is CASSLTDRGGPLGSPLHF. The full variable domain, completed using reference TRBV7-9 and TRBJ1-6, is DTGVSQNPRHKITKRGQNVTFRCDPISEHNRLYWYRQTLGQGPEFLTYFQNEAQLEKSRLLSDRFSAERPKGSFSTLEIQRTEQGDSAMYLCASSLTDRGGPLGSPLHFGNGTRLTVT.

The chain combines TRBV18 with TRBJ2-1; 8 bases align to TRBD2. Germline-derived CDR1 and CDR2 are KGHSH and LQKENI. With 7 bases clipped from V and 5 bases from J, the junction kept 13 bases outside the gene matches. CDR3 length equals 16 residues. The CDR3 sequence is CASLTSASGSNNEQFF. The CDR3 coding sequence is TGTGCCAGCTTAACCAGCGCTAGCGGGTCAAACAATGAGCAGTTCTTC.

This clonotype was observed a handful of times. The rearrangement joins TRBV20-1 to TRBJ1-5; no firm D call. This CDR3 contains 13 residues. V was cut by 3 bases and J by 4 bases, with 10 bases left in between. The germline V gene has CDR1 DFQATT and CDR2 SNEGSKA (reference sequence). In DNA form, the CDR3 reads TGCAGTGCTAGCGGGTCGAGAAATCAGCCCCAGCATTTT. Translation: CSASGSRNQPQHF.

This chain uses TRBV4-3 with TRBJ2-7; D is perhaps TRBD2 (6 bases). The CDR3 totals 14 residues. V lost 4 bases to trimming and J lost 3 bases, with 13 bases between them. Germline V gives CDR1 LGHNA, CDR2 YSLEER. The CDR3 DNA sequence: TGCGCCAGCAGCCCGGGACTCGTCCTCTACGAGCAGTACTTC. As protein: CASSPGLVLYEQYF.

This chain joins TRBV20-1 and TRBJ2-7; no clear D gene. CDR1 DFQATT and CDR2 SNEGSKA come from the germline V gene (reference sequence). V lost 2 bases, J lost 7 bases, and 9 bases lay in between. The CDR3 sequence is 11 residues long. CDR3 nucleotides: TGCAGTGCTAGAATAGGGTGGGAGCAGTACTTC. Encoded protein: CSARIGWEQYF.